Listed here are 10 T cell receptor beta chains from one sample, sequenced in a study of shared clonotypes between healthy human individuals. CD8 cells regarded as naive lacked CD45RO, were positively chosen for CCR7, and omitted terminally differentiated effector memory CD45RA+ cells. Repertoires were generated with immunoSEQ multiplex PCR, while TCRdb's copy carries only in-frame clones and drops some. The sample contains roughly 2.1 million clones, about 92% of which appear only once. Material: naive CD8+ T cells from PBMCs. These receptors were taken from a man younger than 30 in good health. Some clones in this sample may be carry-over from other donors' samples.

This chain links TRBV11-2 with TRBJ1-4; a weak D match, TRBD1 (5 bases). There are 15 residues in the CDR3. Trimming shortened V by 3 bases and J by 4 bases, and 12 bases separated the two germline ends. The germline V gene encodes CDR1 SGHAT and CDR2 FQNNGV. CDR3 DNA: TGTGCCAGCAGCTTGGCGGGGCGGGGTAATGAAAAACTGTTTTTT. It yields the protein CASSLAGRGNEKLFF.

Points on this clone: The sample holds other DNA sequences that translate to the same CDR3. The chain carries TRBV7-9 and TRBJ2-7; D gene uncertain. Germline loops: CDR1 SEHNR, CDR2 FQNEAQ (reference sequence). Trimming removed 3 bases from V and 3 bases from J, with 12 bases in between. The CDR3 has 14 residues. This chain's CDR3 is CASSFGGRGYEQYF. The CDR3 DNA reads as TGTGCCAGCAGCTTCGGTGGCAGAGGCTACGAGCAGTACTTC.

The genes are TRBV7-9 and TRBJ2-7, with 8 bases fitting TRBD1. V lost 5 bases to trimming and J lost 1 base; unmatched junction nucleotides: 4. The CDR3 has 14 amino acids. Germline CDR1 is SEHNR and CDR2 is FQNEAQ (reference sequence). The CDR3 spells CASSQWDRSYEQYF. CDR3 coding DNA: TGTGCCAGCAGCCAATGGGACAGGTCCTACGAGCAGTACTTC. Based on the CDR3 plus reference TRBV7-9 and TRBJ2-7, the full variable domain is DTGVSQNPRHKITKRGQNVTFRCDPISEHNRLYWYRQTLGQGPEFLTYFQNEAQLEKSRLLSDRFSAERPKGSFSTLEIQRTEQGDSAMYLCASSQWDRSYEQYFGPGTRLTVT.

The genes are TRBV7-9 and TRBJ2-7, with TRBD2 as a possible D gene (5 bases). Trimming cost V 7 bases and J 0 bases, with 10 bases left between them. From germline, CDR1 is SEHNR and CDR2 FQNEAQ (reference sequence). CDR3 length: 13 amino acids. CDR3 in DNA: TGTGCCAGCAAGCCCAGCGGCTCCTACGAGCAGTACTTC. It specifies CASKPSGSYEQYF. Looking up the rest from reference TRBV7-9 and TRBJ2-7 gives the full variable domain: DTGVSQNPRHKITKRGQNVTFRCDPISEHNRLYWYRQTLGQGPEFLTYFQNEAQLEKSRLLSDRFSAERPKGSFSTLEIQRTEQGDSAMYLCASKPSGSYEQYFGPGTRLTVT.

This chain joins TRBV6-5 and TRBJ2-1, with D perhaps TRBD1 (5 bases). Trimming took off 2 bases at V and 0 bases at J, with 11 bases between the two ends. The CDR3 covers 16 residues. The germline CDR1 and CDR2 sequences are MNHEY and SVGAGI. DNA for the CDR3: TGTGCCAGCAGTTACGGGGCGCGGTCCTCCTACAATGAGCAGTTCTTC. Its translation: CASSYGARSSYNEQFF.

In this sample, this clone turned up once. V gene TRBV28 combines with J gene TRBJ2-6; tentative D call: TRBD1 (5 bases). Germline-derived CDR1 and CDR2 are MDHEN and SYDVKM. This CDR3 is built from 16 residues. The V gene lost 7 bases and the J gene lost 0 bases, with 13 bases spanning the gap. The CDR3 DNA sequence: TGTGCCAGCACCAAAGGACACATCTCTGGGGCCAACGTCCTGACTTTC. This codes for CASTKGHISGANVLTF.

CDR3 sequence reads: CAISDPGLAGVGDTQYF. The CDR3 DNA is TGTGCCATCAGTGACCCCGGACTAGCGGGAGTTGGAGATACGCAGTATTTT. The chain combines TRBV10-3 with TRBJ2-3; 13 bases are shared with TRBD2. The ends lost 3 bases at V and 5 bases at J; junction bases unmatched: 8. Germline loops: CDR1 ENHRY, CDR2 SYGVKD. The CDR3 sequence is 17 residues long.

V gene TRBV7-9 combines with J gene TRBJ2-1; TRBD1 might be the D (6 bases). Trimming cost V 6 bases and J 5 bases, with 17 bases left between them. The germline gives CDR1 SEHNR, CDR2 FQNEAQ (reference sequence). This CDR3 has 15 amino acids. The CDR3 loop is CASREAQGHDNEQFF. Written as DNA, the CDR3 is TGTGCCAGCAGGGAGGCCCAGGGACATGACAATGAGCAGTTCTTC.

The J gene is TRBJ2-1, the V gene TRBV7-7; D is ambiguous. This CDR3 spans 16 amino acids. Trimming took off 6 bases at V and 0 bases at J, with 15 bases between the two ends. Germline CDR1 SSHAT, CDR2 FNYEAQ (reference sequence). CDR3 loop: CASSSTLRSSYNEQFF. CDR3 coding DNA: TGTGCCAGCAGTTCAACCCTTCGAAGCTCCTACAATGAGCAGTTCTTC.

The chain carries TRBV14 and TRBJ2-1; D gene uncertain. This CDR3 contains 16 residues. With 1 base removed from V and 2 bases from J, the gap between germline ends came to 12 bases. CDR1 is SGHDN and CDR2 is FVKESK in the germline V gene. CDR3 protein: CASSQAPLSPYNEQFF. CDR3 nucleotides: TGTGCCAGCAGCCAAGCTCCTTTGTCCCCCTACAATGAGCAGTTCTTC.